These 27 T cell receptor beta chains originate from one sample sequenced in a study of T-cell memory formation after mild COVID-19. Using its own MiXCR run on the 5' RACE reads, TCRdb lists one record per CDR3 protein. The sample holds around 200,000 distinct CDR3 sequences, about a fifth seen once. Sequenced: PBMCs or a T cell subset sorted from them (not recorded which). These receptors were collected from an adult woman who had mild COVID-19 (a few samples of this study predate the infection). Cell type and time point are not known.

V is TRBV5-1 and J is TRBJ2-7, with 7 nucleotides matching TRBD1. V was pared by 1 base and J by 4 bases, with 14 bases of the junction left unmatched. In germline, CDR1 is SGHRS, CDR2 YFSETQ. The CDR3 contains 17 residues. This CDR3 reads CASSLTETGRLGYEQYF. DNA of the CDR3: TGCGCCAGCAGCTTGACCGAGACAGGGAGACTCGGGTACGAGCAGTACTTC.

V is TRBV5-1 and J is TRBJ1-1; 8 bases line up with TRBD1. This CDR3 contains 15 residues. The J segment lost 4 bases and the V segment lost 2 bases, leaving 7 bases of the junction unmatched. Germline-derived CDR1 and CDR2 are SGHRS and YFSETQ. CDR3 loop: CASSFGQGASTEAFF. CDR3 bases: TGCGCCAGCAGCTTTGGGCAGGGGGCTTCCACTGAAGCTTTCTTT.

This clonotype was detected only a few times. The chain carries TRBV24-1 and TRBJ2-6, with TRBD1 identical over 8 bases. Losses at the gene ends were 5 bases for V and 0 bases for J; bases not matched to a gene: 17. The germline CDR1 and CDR2 sequences are KGHDR and SFDVKD. The CDR3 runs 21 residues. CDR3 in amino acids: CATSVHRPGGQPLSGANVLTF. The CDR3 nucleotides are TGTGCCACCAGTGTCCATCGGCCAGGGGGCCAACCCCTCTCTGGGGCCAACGTCCTGACTTTC.

The chain combines TRBV14 with TRBJ2-5, with TRBD1 identical over 10 bases. The V gene's germline CDR1 is SGHDN and CDR2 FVKESK. This CDR3 has 15 amino acids. J was trimmed by 5 bases and V by 5 bases; bases with no gene match: 8. CDR3 nucleotide sequence: TGTGCCAGCAGCTACCTGACAGGGGGCTTTGAGACCCAGTACTTC. Translating it yields CASSYLTGGFETQYF.

The V call is TRBV5-6, the J call TRBJ2-7; D is uncertain. Trimming took 1 base from V and 7 from J, leaving 12 bases between them. CDR3 size: 13 residues. The germline V gene has CDR1 SGHDT and CDR2 YYEEEE. The CDR3 is CASSLTPPWEQYF. CDR3 DNA: TGTGCCAGCAGCTTGACCCCCCCCTGGGAGCAGTACTTC.

The CDR3 loop is CASSIRRDSSSYNEQFF. In DNA form, the CDR3 reads TGTGCCAGCAGCATTAGGAGGGACAGCAGCTCCTACAATGAGCAGTTCTTC. This chain connects TRBV9 to TRBJ2-1; a possible D gene is TRBD1 (7 bases). The V end lost 4 bases, the J end lost 0 bases, and 17 bases lay between the germline ends. Germline V lookup: CDR1 SGDLS, CDR2 YYNGEE. The CDR3 runs to 17 residues.

With regard to this clonotype: Being one base from a much bigger clone, this may be a read error. V gene TRBV23-1 combines with J gene TRBJ2-5; the D gene could be TRBD1 or TRBD2 (5 bases each). TRBV23-1 has ORF status, its function being uncertain. There are 16 residues in the CDR3. V lost 6 bases and J lost 1, with 18 bases in between. The CDR3 bases are TGCGCCAGCAGGAGAATGGGACGGGGAATCCAAGAGACCCAGTACTTC. Protein: CASRRMGRGIQETQYF.

This clonotype was detected many times. This sequence joins TRBV27 and TRBJ2-7; no firm D call. V lost 5 bases to trimming and J lost 5 bases, with 19 bases between them. CDR3 length equals 15 residues. Germline CDR1 reads MNHEY; CDR2 reads SMNVEV (reference sequence). The CDR3 here is CASSPPVGSADEQYF. The CDR3 coding sequence is TGTGCCAGCAGTCCGCCCGTAGGCTCTGCTGACGAGCAGTACTTC.

This chain links TRBV7-9 with TRBJ1-1; D gene unclear. CDR1 SEHNR and CDR2 FQNEAQ come from the germline V gene (reference sequence). The CDR3 has 13 residues. Trimming removed 1 base from V and 10 bases from J, with 13 bases in between. CDR3 in amino acids: CASSLEWTKIAFF. In DNA, the CDR3 is TGTGCCAGCAGCTTAGAGTGGACTAAAATAGCTTTCTTT.

This clonotype was observed a few times. The chain recombines TRBV12-3 or TRBV12-4 with TRBJ2-7, with a weak D call TRBD1 (5 bases). The length of the CDR3 is 14 residues. V shed 6 bases and J shed 3 bases, with 15 bases lying between them. CDR3 amino acids: CASSLGPQGYEQYF. CDR3 DNA sequence: TGTGCCAGCAGCCTCGGTCCTCAGGGCTACGAGCAGTACTTC.

This clonotype was picked up a small number of times. The gene calls are TRBV29-1 and TRBJ1-1; TRBD1 aligns across 7 bases. Germline loops: CDR1 SQVTM, CDR2 ANQGSEA. With V trimmed by 2 bases and J by 0 bases, 6 bases remained unmatched. The CDR3 has 15 residues. DNA of the CDR3: TGCAGCGTTGAAAGGGCAGGGGGTCTGAACACTGAAGCTTTCTTT. Encoded protein: CSVERAGGLNTEAFF.

V gene TRBV12-5 combines with J gene TRBJ2-3, with D tentatively TRBD1 or TRBD2 (5 bases each). The CDR3 has 14 residues. The ends were cut back, 5 bases at V and 4 bases at J, with 13 bases in the middle. The V gene's germline CDR1 is LGHNT and CDR2 FRNRAP. For the CDR3, the DNA is TGTGCTAGTGGTGAGGGGATGAGAGCAGATACGCAGTATTTT. The encoded protein is CASGEGMRADTQYF.

In this sample, this clonotype turned up a few times. The chain recombines TRBV11-3 with TRBJ2-1; D may match TRBD1 or TRBD2 (5 bases each). Looked up from germline, CDR1 is SGHNT and CDR2 is YENEEA. The CDR3 covers 17 residues. V lost 5 bases and J lost 3, with 20 bases in between. The CDR3 here is CASSRRIPGRGYNEQFF. DNA of the CDR3: TGTGCCAGCAGCCGCCGGATACCGGGACGGGGCTACAATGAGCAGTTCTTC.

This chain joins TRBV19 and TRBJ1-1; 8 positions agree with TRBD1. The CDR3 covers 16 residues. Germline values: CDR1 LNHDA, CDR2 SQIVND (reference sequence). The V gene end was trimmed by 10 bases and the J gene end by 6 bases; junction bases not matched to a gene: 19. The CDR3 loop is CATTPGSGRGRPEAFF. The CDR3 nucleotides are TGTGCCACCACACCGGGAAGTGGCAGGGGGCGTCCTGAAGCTTTCTTT.

CDR3 coding DNA: TGCGCCAGCAGCCAAGAAGTAGGGTACCATCAGCCCCAGCATTTT. This sequence encodes CASSQEVGYHQPQHF. The chain is built from TRBV4-1 and TRBJ1-5; no clear D gene. The germline V gene has CDR1 MGHRA and CDR2 YSYEKL. V was cut by 0 bases and J by 5 bases, with 11 bases left in between. The CDR3 length is 15 residues.

This sequence joins TRBV6-1 and TRBJ1-4, with TRBD1 as a possible D gene (6 bases). The CDR3 covers 15 residues. Germline values: CDR1 MNHNS, CDR2 SASEGT. Trimming removed 3 bases at V and 4 bases at J, with 12 bases between. CDR3 loop: CASSDFGGVNEKLFF. DNA for the CDR3: TGTGCCAGCAGTGATTTCGGGGGCGTTAATGAAAAACTGTTTTTT.

This clonotype has a handful of counts. V and J are TRBV5-1 and TRBJ1-1, with D possibly TRBD1 on 5 matching bases. Germline V gives CDR1 SGHRS, CDR2 YFSETQ. With 0 bases removed from V and 4 bases from J, the gap between germline ends came to 13 bases. The CDR3 extends over 15 amino acids. CDR3 amino acids: CASSLVSAGGTEAFF. The CDR3 DNA reads as TGCGCCAGCAGCTTGGTATCGGCGGGGGGCACTGAAGCTTTCTTT.

The chain links TRBV27 to TRBJ2-7; a possible D gene is TRBD2 (5 bases). This CDR3 comprises 13 residues. Germline CDR1 and CDR2: MNHEY and SMNVEV (reference sequence). V lost 3 bases and J lost 6, with 12 bases in between. The CDR3 DNA follows: TGTGCCAGCAGTTTCGGTGGGAGTACCGAGCAGTACTTC. This translates into CASSFGGSTEQYF.

This clonotype was seen a handful of times. The chain combines TRBV4-1 with TRBJ1-2; no firm D call. This CDR3 contains 12 residues. Germline V gene sequence: CDR1 MGHRA, CDR2 YSYEKL. The V end lost 0 bases, the J end lost 12 bases, and 11 bases lay between the germline ends. The CDR3 DNA reads as TGCGCCAGCAGCCAAGAAGGACCCCCAAACACCTTC. Residues: CASSQEGPPNTF.

This sequence joins TRBV7-9 and TRBJ2-1, with D possibly TRBD2 on 5 matching bases. V lost 5 bases and J lost 0, with 14 bases in between. CDR1 and CDR2 (germline): SEHNR, FQNEAQ (reference sequence). The CDR3 consists of 16 residues. DNA of the CDR3: TGTGCCAGCAGCCCCGAGACTATCCTCTCCTACAATGAGCAGTTCTTC. It specifies CASSPETILSYNEQFF.

V usage is TRBV6-1 and J usage is TRBJ1-1; D is possibly TRBD1 (5 bases). This CDR3 spans 17 amino acids. CDR1 is MNHNS, CDR2 SASEGT, per germline. The V gene lost 0 bases and the J gene lost 11 bases, with 25 bases spanning the gap. The CDR3 sequence: CASSEAVTMAGGVTAFF. The CDR3, as DNA: TGTGCCAGCAGTGAAGCTGTCACGATGGCGGGGGGAGTGACCGCTTTCTTT.

J is TRBJ2-7 and V is TRBV11-2; 8 bases are shared with TRBD1. V was clipped by 5 bases and J by 0 bases; unmatched bases: 12. This CDR3 has 17 amino acids. From germline, CDR1 is SGHAT and CDR2 FQNNGV. The CDR3, as DNA: TGTGCCAGCAGCCACGGGACAGGCGGTCTTAGCTCCTACGAGCAGTACTTC. The encoded protein is CASSHGTGGLSSYEQYF.

The chain recombines TRBV7-6 with TRBJ2-3; D may be TRBD1 (5 bases). CDR3 length equals 14 residues. Germline V gene data show CDR1 as SGHVS and CDR2 as FNYEAQ. V was trimmed by 4 bases and J by 5 bases, leaving 13 bases between them. The CDR3 bases are TGTGCCAGCAGCTCCAAGGGGCGTGGAGATACGCAGTATTTT. This encodes CASSSKGRGDTQYF. The whole variable domain, filled in from reference TRBV7-6 and TRBJ2-3, reads GAGVSQSPRYKVTKRGQDVALRCDPISGHVSLYWYRQALGQGPEFLTYFNYEAQQDKSGLPNDRFSAERPEGSISTLTIQRTEQRDSAMYRCASSSKGRGDTQYFGPGTRLTVL.

Written as DNA, the CDR3 is TGCAGTGCTCCCCTTCGGACAGCCCTGTATAGCAATCAGCCCCAGCATTTT. The encoded protein is CSAPLRTALYSNQPQHF. The chain employs TRBV20-1 and TRBJ1-5; possible D gene TRBD1, 6 bases. The CDR3 is made up of 17 amino acids. CDR1 DFQATT and CDR2 SNEGSKA come from the germline V gene (reference sequence). V lost 5 bases and J lost 0, with 20 bases in between.

The chain combines TRBV20-1 with TRBJ1-3, with 9 bases matching TRBD1. Losses at the gene ends were 6 bases for V and 4 bases for J; bases not matched to a gene: 10. The length of the CDR3 is 15 residues. Per the germline V gene, CDR1 is DFQATT and CDR2 is SNEGSKA (reference sequence). CDR3 in DNA: TGCAGTGCGGAAAAAGGACAGGGGTCAGGAAACACCATATATTTT. Its translation is CSAEKGQGSGNTIYF.

The chain has TRBV5-1 and TRBJ1-6; a weak D match, TRBD1 (5 bases). This CDR3 region has 15 residues. V lost 1 base and J 6 bases, leaving 11 bases between the germline ends. The germline CDR1 and CDR2 sequences are SGHRS and YFSETQ. CDR3 protein: CASSLMGEANSPLHF. CDR3 DNA: TGCGCCAGCAGCTTGATGGGGGAAGCTAATTCACCCCTCCACTTT.

A few counts support this clonotype. The gene calls are TRBV6-4 and TRBJ2-1; 8 nucleotides agree with TRBD1. The CDR3 is made up of 16 amino acids. Trimming at V came to 2 bases and at J to 5 bases, leaving 8 bases not matched to a gene. Germline CDR1 MRHNA, CDR2 SNTAGT. The CDR3 nucleotides read TGTGCCAGCAGTGACAAGCCAGGGGGCGCCCACAATGAGCAGTTCTTC. Its translation: CASSDKPGGAHNEQFF.